This TCR beta chain is from a study of blood T cell repertoires in COVID-19. Study summary: T cells, B-cell-depleted T cells, or PBMCs supplied cDNA or gDNA.

V dropped 5 bases and J dropped 5 bases, with 10 bases sitting between them. The germline CDR1 and CDR2 sequences are MNHEY and SVGEGT. The CDR3 length is 13 residues. The repertoire was sequenced with immunoSEQ multiplex PCR; TCRdb's copy has only in-frame clones and lacks some. The sample has 200,000 to 250,000 clones; 80% to 90% are singletons. Sample: PBMCs or T cells enriched from blood (not recorded which). The rearrangement joins TRBV6-2 or TRBV6-3 to TRBJ2-1, with D perhaps TRBD2 (7 bases). This TCR was recovered from a woman between 45 and 60 years old who had been exposed to COVID-19. The CDR3 DNA sequence: TGTGCCAGCAGTCGGGGGGCTAACAATGAGCAGTTCTTC. Translating gives CASSRGANNEQFF.